What follows describes a single T cell receptor beta chain. The record originates from a study of blood T cell repertoires in COVID-19. Clones were sequenced by immunoSEQ multiplex PCR, and TCRdb holds only the in-frame ones, with some missing. The table lists over 120,000 clones, around 86% of them singletons. The V end lost 5 bases, the J end lost 2 bases, and 16 bases lay between the germline ends. This CDR3 has 16 residues. Per the germline V gene, CDR1 is SGHVS and CDR2 is FQNEAQ. Recruits, aged roughly 18 to 89 years, lived in around 24 US areas. Grouping used clinical history reported by participants in a survey and questionnaire. Donors in Cohort 3 counted as recovered after two negative PCRs, clearance, or symptom resolution.

Sequencing was carried out using PBMCs or T cells enriched from blood (not recorded which). The genes are TRBV7-8 and TRBJ1-5; tentative D call: TRBD1 (6 bases). The TCR was taken from a man aged 45-65 years who had recovered from COVID-19. Here the CDR3 DNA reads TGTGCCAGCAGCCCCCGACAGGACCTGGGCAATCAGCCCCAGCATTTT. Translated: CASSPRQDLGNQPQHF. The full variable domain, in which reference TRBV7-8 and TRBJ1-5 provide the parts outside the CDR3, is GAGVSQSPRYKVAKRGQDVALRCDPISGHVSLFWYQQALGQGPEFLTYFQNEAQLDKSGLPSDRFFAERPEGSVSTLKIQRTQQEDSAVYLCASSPRQDLGNQPQHFGDGTRLSIL.